The clone carrying this T cell receptor beta chain was seen only once. Antigen specificity is unknown. These data belong to a study of OX40 agonist ivuxolimab in advanced cancers. Study-wide results and caveats: Among the lowest levels of clonal expansion were found in partial responders at 0.1-3.0 mg/kg. Fewer expanded clones were found on average in CD4+ than in CD8+ T cells.

Losses at the gene ends were 5 bases for V and 5 bases for J; bases not matched to a gene: 5. CDR1 and CDR2 (germline): MNHEY, SVGAGI. CDR3 length: 13 residues. Produced via immunoSEQ multiplex PCR; TCRdb's table is partial and in-frame only. The table records some 61,000 clones, almost 90% of them present only once. The source is an adult with an advanced solid tumor such as melanoma, head and neck, liver or kidney cancer. This chain joins TRBV6-5 and TRBJ1-2; 7 nucleotides match TRBD1. The material sequenced was CD4+ or CD8+ T cells sorted from blood, taken in a trial of the OX40 agonist ivuxolimab. The CDR3 is CASSMDRSYGYTF. The CDR3 nucleotides read TGTGCCAGCAGTATGGACAGGAGTTATGGCTACACCTTC.